These T cell receptor beta chains were read from a single sample in a study of beta chain features in type 1 diabetes. The data were produced by immunoSEQ multiplex PCR, yet TCRdb's version contains in-frame clones alone and is incomplete. The sample consists of about 350,000 clones, around 20% of them appearing once. The sequenced material came from naive CD4+ T cells from blood. The receptor set was obtained from a woman aged 18-29 years in good health. CDR3s include the opening cysteine and the closing phenylalanine or tryptophan. A D gene is named only where the DNA matches it firmly. Only part of the rows carry a size: once, few, many, or a class if the clone is expanded.

size	V	D	length	J	CDR3	DNA
few	TRBV7-9	TRBD1	15	TRBJ1-6	CASAHEGALNSPLHF	TGTGCCAGCGCCCACGAGGGGGCTTTGAATTCACCCCTCCACTTT
-	TRBV5-4	-	15	TRBJ1-1	CASSLRAGMNTEAFF	TGTGCCAGCAGCTTGCGTGCGGGGATGAACACTGAAGCTTTCTTT
few	TRBV19	TRBD1	15	TRBJ1-5	CASSIVQGRNQPQHF	TGTGCCAGTAGTATAGTACAGGGGAGGAATCAGCCCCAGCATTTT
-	TRBV6-6	-	14	TRBJ1-3	CASSFLGQGNTIYF	TGTGCCAGCAGTTTCCTCGGACAGGGAAACACCATATATTTT
-	TRBV11-2	-	15	TRBJ1-2	CASSSPRDPGGGYTF	TGTGCCAGCAGCTCCCCCCGAGACCCAGGTGGGGGCTACACCTTC
-	TRBV2	-	14	TRBJ2-2	CASSESHRAGELFF	TGTGCCAGCAGTGAGTCCCACAGGGCCGGGGAGCTGTTTTTT
few	TRBV18	-	11	TRBJ2-1	CASSTGIEQFF	TGTGCCAGCTCCACAGGGATTGAGCAGTTCTTC
-	TRBV7-9	TRBD2	16	TRBJ2-7	CASSPGTSGRWYEQYF	TGTGCCAGCAGCCCCGGGACTAGCGGGAGGTGGTACGAGCAGTACTTC
-	TRBV7-9	-	14	TRBJ1-4	CASSLVRGDEKLFF	TGTGCCAGCAGCCTTGTAAGGGGTGATGAAAAACTGTTTTTT
few	TRBV27	TRBD2	19	TRBJ2-1	CASSLSFSPSGRAFDEQFF	TGTGCCAGCAGTTTATCTTTTTCCCCCAGCGGGAGGGCGTTCGATGAGCAGTTCTTC
-	TRBV9	-	13	TRBJ2-1	CASSFLSDNEQFF	TGTGCCAGCAGCTTTTTGTCTGACAATGAGCAGTTCTTC
-	TRBV5-1	TRBD1	15	TRBJ2-3	CASTPGQGSTDTQYF	TGCGCCAGCACCCCCGGACAGGGAAGCACAGATACGCAGTATTTT
-	TRBV9	-	15	TRBJ2-5	CASSGGGQVRETQYF	TGTGCCAGCAGCGGGGGAGGACAGGTCCGGGAGACCCAGTACTTC
-	TRBV5-1	TRBD1	14	TRBJ1-1	CASSLATGGTEAFF	TGCGCCAGCAGCTTGGCCACAGGGGGAACTGAAGCTTTCTTT
-	TRBV6-5	-	13	TRBJ1-5	CASRSDRYQPQHF	TGTGCCAGCAGATCAGACAGGTATCAGCCCCAGCATTTT